These T cell receptor beta chains were read from a single sample in a study of cytomegalovirus exposure and HLA in healthy donors. Sequenced by immunoSEQ multiplex PCR; TCRdb stores in-frame clones only, minus some. The table lists about 180,000 clones, 75% of them singletons, with 2.9% in the top ten. The sample taken for sequencing was PBMCs. These receptors were taken from a male donor in good health and CMV-seronegative. Both conserved end residues are part of each CDR3. Each record gives: V gene, D gene, J gene, clone size, CDR3 DNA, CDR3 protein. The D gene is left open where the match is weak. For some rows the clone size is stated as once, few or many, or as a class when expanded; others skip it.

TRBV6-5,.,TRBJ1-5,.,TGTGCCAGCAGACGATCGACAGAGTATTATCAGCCCCAGCATTTT,CASRRSTEYYQPQHF
TRBV7-6,TRBD1,TRBJ2-7,.,TGTGCCAGCAGCCGAGGACAGGGTCAGACCTACGAGCAGTACTTC,CASSRGQGQTYEQYF
TRBV6-5,TRBD1,TRBJ1-2,few,TGTGCCAGCAGTCGTCCGACAGGGGGCATCGGCTACACCTTC,CASSRPTGGIGYTF
TRBV30,.,TRBJ2-3,once,TGTGCCTGGACCTACACAGATACGCAGTATTTT,CAWTYTDTQYF
TRBV25-1,.,TRBJ1-4,.,TGTGCCAGCAGTCGACAGTCATCCGCAACTAATGAAAAACTGTTTTTT,CASSRQSSATNEKLFF
TRBV30,.,TRBJ1-1,.,TGTGCCTGGAGCAGGACTACGGGGTCCAACACTGAAGCTTTCTTT,CAWSRTTGSNTEAFF
TRBV27,.,TRBJ2-1,few,TGTGCCAGCAGTTTATCGGGCGGGGTAAGTTGGTACAATGAGCAGTTCTTC,CASSLSGGVSWYNEQFF
TRBV4-1,.,TRBJ2-1,.,TGCGCCAGCAGCCATATCAAGGAGGGTTTCTCCTACAATGAGCAGTTCTTC,CASSHIKEGFSYNEQFF
TRBV28,TRBD2,TRBJ2-1,.,TGTGCCAGCAGTTCTCCGGCTAGCGGGAACTACGAGCAGTTCTTC,CASSSPASGNYEQFF
TRBV9,.,TRBJ2-1,.,TGTGCCAGCAGAAGTAGCGGAGACTACAATGAGCAGTTCTTC,CASRSSGDYNEQFF
TRBV19,TRBD1,TRBJ1-5,.,TGTGCCAGTAGCCGGACAGGGGGCCTACTTAGCAATCAGCCCCAGCATTTT,CASSRTGGLLSNQPQHF
TRBV19,TRBD1,TRBJ2-1,few,TGTGCCAGTAGGGGGACAGCGACTCCTGTCGATGAGCAGTTCTTC,CASRGTATPVDEQFF
TRBV28,TRBD1,TRBJ1-5,once,TGTGCCAGCAGGCCGGGACAGCCCTCACCCAATCAGCCCCAGCATTTT,CASRPGQPSPNQPQHF
TRBV6-5,.,TRBJ1-2,.,TGTGCCAGCAGGAGTACCATTTCTCAGGGTGGCTACACCTTC,CASRSTISQGGYTF
TRBV7-2,.,TRBJ2-4,few,TGTGCCAGCAGCTTAGTACGGGGAAGAATAGCCAAAAACATTCAGTACTTC,CASSLVRGRIAKNIQYF
TRBV10-3,.,TRBJ2-3,.,TGTGCCATCAGCGAGAACTCACCCCCCACAGATACGCAGTATTTT,CAISENSPPTDTQYF
TRBV4-3,TRBD1,TRBJ2-1,.,TGCGCCAGCAGCCAAGATACAGGGGCCCCCTACAATGAGCAGTTCTTC,CASSQDTGAPYNEQFF
TRBV30,TRBD2,TRBJ2-3,.,TGTGCCTGGAGCTCGGGACTAGCGGGAGGGGCAGATACGCAGTATTTT,CAWSSGLAGGADTQYF
TRBV7-9,.,TRBJ1-5,.,TGTGCCAGCAGCACAGGGTTCGATCAGCCCCAGCATTTT,CASSTGFDQPQHF
TRBV27,TRBD1,TRBJ2-3,.,TGTGCCAGCAGGGGGACAGGAACAGATACGCAGTATTTT,CASRGTGTDTQYF
TRBV19,TRBD1,TRBJ1-5,.,TGTGCCAGTAGCCCGGGACAGGGAGATCAGCCCCAGCATTTT,CASSPGQGDQPQHF
TRBV5-1,TRBD2,TRBJ2-3,few,TGCGCCAGCAGCCCAACTAGCGGAGGAGCAGATACGCAGTATTTT,CASSPTSGGADTQYF
TRBV6-5,TRBD2,TRBJ2-3,.,TGTGCCAGCAGCCGAAGGACTGGCGGGAGAAATACGCAGTATTTT,CASSRRTGGRNTQYF
TRBV5-4,.,TRBJ1-1,.,TGTGCCAGCAGCCCGGGTGGGAACACTGAAGCTTTCTTT,CASSPGGNTEAFF
TRBV7-6,.,TRBJ1-3,.,TGTGCCAGCAGCTTAGGTCAGGCTTCCGGAAACACCATATATTTT,CASSLGQASGNTIYF
TRBV28,TRBD2,TRBJ2-1,.,TGTGCCAGCAGTGGACTAGCGGGAATCGACAATGAGCAGTTCTTC,CASSGLAGIDNEQFF
TRBV15,.,TRBJ1-1,.,TGTGCCACCAGCAGAGATGTCGGGGGTTTTGGGCAAAGGAACACTGAAGCTTTCTTT,CATSRDVGGFGQRNTEAFF
TRBV6-5,TRBD1,TRBJ2-3,.,TGTGCCAGCAGTTACCGGACAGGGTCCACAGATACGCAGTATTTT,CASSYRTGSTDTQYF
TRBV4-2,TRBD2,TRBJ2-4,.,TGTGCCAGCAGCCCCTCACTAGCGGGGGGACTCGGGGCCAAAAACATTCAGTACTTC,CASSPSLAGGLGAKNIQYF
TRBV4-1,TRBD1,TRBJ1-2,.,TGCGCCAGCAGCCCGGGACAGGGGACGAGAAAAATCTATGGCTACACCTTC,CASSPGQGTRKIYGYTF
TRBV27,.,TRBJ1-2,.,TGTGCCAGCAGTTTGGAGGGGAGGGGAGGCTACACCTTC,CASSLEGRGGYTF
TRBV30,TRBD2,TRBJ2-3,.,TGTGCCTGGAGACTAGCGGGCGGAGATACGCAGTATTTT,CAWRLAGGDTQYF